The next 2 T cell receptor beta chains were all read from a single sample in a study of T-cell reconstitution after alpha-beta-depleted transplantation in children. Unique molecular identifiers tagged the TCRbeta library. MiXCR, run by TCRdb on the PCR reads, gives a single entry per CDR3 protein. The data show 600,000 to 700,000 distinct CDR3 sequences, with around a sixth seen just once and approximately 1.1% held by the top ten. The material was PBMCs from the stem cell graft donor, obtained from the stem cell graft. All receptors come from a human donor who donated a stem cell graft to a child with acute myeloid leukemia.

This clonotype was recorded at least ten times. This chain links TRBV12-3 or TRBV12-4 with TRBJ2-1; D assignment may be TRBD1 or TRBD2 (6 bases each). V was trimmed by 5 bases and J by 5 bases, leaving 13 bases between them. There are 14 residues in the CDR3. The CDR3 loop reads CASSRGVWDNEQFF. The CDR3 region has the DNA TGTGCCAGCAGTAGGGGGGTTTGGGACAATGAGCAGTTCTTC.

The chain recombines TRBV12-3 or TRBV12-4 with TRBJ1-5; maybe TRBD1 (5 bases). With 7 bases removed from V and 0 bases from J, the gap between germline ends came to 13 bases. The CDR3 covers 15 residues. CDR3 bases: TGTGCCAGCACCCTTTGGGGGAATAGCAATCAGCCCCAGCATTTT. Encoded protein: CASTLWGNSNQPQHF.